These 2 T cell receptor beta chains originate from one sample sequenced in a study of beta chain features in type 1 diabetes. These receptors' targets are unknown. The study, taken as a whole, reports: Shorter TCRB CDR3s, moderately but significantly so, were found in Type 1 diabetes patients in all four CD4+ subsets.

Expressed TCRB transcripts were sequenced, since all the RNA that had been isolated was reverse transcribed. The table came from immunoSEQ multiplex PCR; TCRdb's copy has only in-frame clones and leaves some out. The sample consists of about 160,000 clones, over 55% of them appearing once. The sequencing sample was made of naive CD4+ T cells from blood. These receptors all come from a man aged 25 to 40 with type 1 diabetes.

Regarding this clone: One junction end does not reproduce the germline sequence, and a read error may be involved. This rearrangement joins TRBV25-1 to TRBJ2-5; the D call may be TRBD1 or TRBD2 (5 bases each). This CDR3 is 14 amino acids long. Germline V CDR1 and CDR2: MGHDK, SYGVNS. CDR3 DNA: TGTGCCAGCAGTGAACTCAGGGACCAGGAGACCCAGTACTTC. The encoded protein is CASSELRDQETQYF.

CDR3 sequence reads: CASSEAYPGTQYF. CDR3 coding DNA: TGTGCCAGCAGTGAAGCCTACCCCGGGACCCAGTACTTC. The genes are TRBV6-1 and TRBJ2-5, with D hard to call. CDR3 length equals 13 residues. Trimming removed 0 bases at V and 7 bases at J, with 9 bases between. Germline V lookup: CDR1 MNHNS, CDR2 SASEGT.